This T cell receptor beta chain was identified in a study of CD8+CD57+ T cells in acquired aplastic anemia. About the study: Around 3.2 ug was the average amount of DNA from sorted CD4+ and CD8+ cells. CD4+ cell libraries from healthy donors averaged about 10.8 million reads. The study, taken as a whole, reports: Patients and controls shared 25 to 30 CD8+ CDR3 sequences.

The CDR3 is 15 amino acids. V shed 4 bases and J shed 3 bases, with 15 bases lying between them. Germline V gene sequence: CDR1 LGHDT, CDR2 YNNKEL (reference sequence). Profiles of TCR beta VDJ and CDR3 were generated from a genomic DNA template. From the reads, TCRdb called clonotypes with MiXCR, one entry per CDR3 protein. Counted here are hundreds of thousands of distinct CDR3 sequences, 65% to 80% occurring once; the ten biggest clones make up 4%. The sample holds many counts of this clonotype. What it binds is not known. This clonotype was obtained from a human donor in good health, serving as a control. The chain joins TRBV3-1 to TRBJ1-1; the D gene is possibly TRBD1 (6 bases). Material: sorted CD4+, CD8+, or CD8+CD57+ T cells (not recorded which) from PBMCs. CDR3 in DNA: TGTGCCAGCAGCCCAGGGGTTACTGGGCACACTGAAGCTTTCTTT. Residues: CASSPGVTGHTEAFF.